This T cell receptor (beta chain) derives from a study of T cell responses to AZD1222 COVID-19 vaccine. The assay was immunoSEQ multiplex PCR, and TCRdb's table has in-frame clones only and misses some. The table shows 130,000 to 150,000 clones, with just under 95% occurring only once. In the case of this clone: Its antigen remains unknown.

Study-level results: Spike-specific TCR breadth and depth both grew after two AZD1222 doses. Repertoire sampling occurred only after the peak T cell response.

The CDR3 is 13 amino acids. Between the trimmed V and J ends, which lost 6 bases and 6 bases, there was a span of 14 bases. The germline V gene encodes CDR1 MDHEN and CDR2 SYDVKM. The source is an adult who had recovered from COVID-19. The chain has TRBV28 and TRBJ1-2; D gene uncertain. The sequences come from peripheral blood, collected after recovery from COVID-19. The CDR3 coding sequence is TGTGCCAGCAGCCCCGTCTTAAGGGATGGCTACACCTTC. It translates to CASSPVLRDGYTF.